Sequencing of this T cell receptor beta chain was carried out in a study of blood T cell repertoires in COVID-19. The data were produced by immunoSEQ multiplex PCR, yet TCRdb's version contains in-frame clones alone and is incomplete. This table holds about 260,000 clones, approximately 89% found once. CDR3 length: 13 residues. V was pared by 5 bases and J by 6 bases, with 11 bases between. Germline CDR1 reads SGHTA; CDR2 reads FQGNSA. The chain is built from TRBV7-2 and TRBJ1-5; D is uncertain. Source material: peripheral blood. The receptor was isolated from a man aged 40-49 years with active or convalescent COVID-19. This chain's CDR3 is CASSAWEAQPQHF. CDR3 nucleotide sequence: TGTGCCAGCAGCGCGTGGGAGGCTCAGCCCCAGCATTTT.